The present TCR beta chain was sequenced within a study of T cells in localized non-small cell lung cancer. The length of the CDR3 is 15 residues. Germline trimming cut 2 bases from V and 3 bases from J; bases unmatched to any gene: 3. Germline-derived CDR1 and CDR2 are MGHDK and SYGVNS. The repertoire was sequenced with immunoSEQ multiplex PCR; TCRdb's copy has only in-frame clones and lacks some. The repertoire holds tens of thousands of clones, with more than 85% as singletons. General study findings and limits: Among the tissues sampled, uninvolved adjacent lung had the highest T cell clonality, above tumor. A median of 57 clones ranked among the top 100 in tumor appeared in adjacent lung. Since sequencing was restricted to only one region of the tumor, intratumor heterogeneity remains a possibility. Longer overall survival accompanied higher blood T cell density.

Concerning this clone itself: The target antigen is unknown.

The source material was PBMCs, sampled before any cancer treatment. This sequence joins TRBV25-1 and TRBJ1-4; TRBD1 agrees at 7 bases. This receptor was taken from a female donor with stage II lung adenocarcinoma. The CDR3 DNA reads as TGTGCCAGCAGTGAAGCAGGGGGTGCTAATGAAAAACTGTTTTTT. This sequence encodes CASSEAGGANEKLFF.